This T cell receptor (beta chain) is drawn from a study of T cell responses to AZD1222 COVID-19 vaccine. Study-level results: The donors showed a predominance of white British ancestry and of females, with possible underestimation of clonal diversity.

Note on this clone: Its antigen remains unknown.

Sequenced by immunoSEQ multiplex PCR; TCRdb stores in-frame clones only, minus some. The repertoire holds about 180,000 clones, roughly 88% seen once, with approximately 10% in the top ten. V gave up 3 bases and J gave up 3 bases; unmatched junction bases: 15. The CDR3 sequence is 18 residues long. Germline CDR1 and CDR2: MNHEY and SMNVEV (reference sequence). Sequencing was performed on peripheral blood, taken 28 days after the second AZD1222 dose. This chain connects TRBV27 to TRBJ2-5, with 8 bases matching TRBD2. The receptor was derived from an adult who received the AZD1222 COVID-19 vaccine. The CDR3 loop reads CASSLHHTRGGRKETQYF. CDR3 coding DNA: TGTGCCAGCAGTTTGCACCACACTCGGGGGGGCCGTAAAGAGACCCAGTACTTC.